These 8 T cell receptor beta chains were all obtained from the same sample, sequenced in a study of cytomegalovirus exposure and HLA in healthy donors. The PCR ran on 60 Vbeta and 13 Jbeta primers. The protocol was immunoSEQ multiplex PCR, while the TCRdb copy is restricted to in-frame clones and leaves out a portion. Of under 300,000 clones in the sample, roughly 88% were seen once. Input material: PBMCs. These receptors all stem from a man aged 40-50 years in good health and CMV-seropositive.

The J gene is TRBJ2-1, the V gene TRBV7-3, with TRBD1 identical over 10 bases. This CDR3 comprises 15 residues. The V gene's germline CDR1 is SGHTA and CDR2 FQGTGA. J was trimmed by 10 bases and V by 5 bases; bases with no gene match: 11. The CDR3 sequence: CASSRQQTGGGEQFF. The DNA of the CDR3 is TGTGCCAGCAGCCGACAGCAGACAGGGGGCGGCGAGCAGTTCTTC.

This chain connects TRBV13 to TRBJ2-7, with 9 bases aligning to TRBD1. This CDR3 spans 15 amino acids. CDR1 PRHDT and CDR2 FYEKMQ come from the germline V gene (reference sequence). V trimming: 6 bases; J trimming: 3 bases; junction bases outside the gene matches: 9. CDR3 loop: CASRPGTGLFYEQYF. CDR3 nucleotide sequence: TGTGCCAGCAGGCCCGGGACAGGGTTGTTCTACGAGCAGTACTTC.

The chain joins TRBV4-3 to TRBJ2-2; TRBD2 agrees at 12 bases. Per the germline V gene, CDR1 is LGHNA and CDR2 is YSLEER. V gave up 1 base and J gave up 5 bases; unmatched junction bases: 2. The CDR3 has 16 residues. The CDR3 sequence is CASSQGLAGATGELFF. CDR3 in DNA: TGCGCCAGCAGCCAAGGACTAGCGGGAGCTACCGGGGAGCTGTTTTTT.

The V and J genes are TRBV7-3 and TRBJ2-2, with D unresolved. Germline V gives CDR1 SGHTA, CDR2 FQGTGA. The CDR3 has 15 residues. The V end lost 3 bases, the J end lost 5 bases, and 13 bases lay between the germline ends. CDR3 bases: TGTGCCAGCAGCTTTCGACCCGCCGGGACCGGGGAGCTGTTTTTT. This translates into CASSFRPAGTGELFF. Based on the CDR3 plus reference TRBV7-3 and TRBJ2-2, the full variable domain is GAGVSQTPSNKVTEKGKYVELRCDPISGHTALYWYRQSLGQGPEFLIYFQGTGAADDSGLPNDRFFAVRPEGSVSTLKIQRTERGDSAVYLCASSFRPAGTGELFFGEGSRLTVL.

The chain recombines TRBV2 with TRBJ2-6; weak D call: TRBD1 (6 bases). V was clipped by 3 bases and J by 2 bases, with 8 bases between them. Germline V gene sequence: CDR1 SNHLY, CDR2 FYNNEI. The CDR3 is made up of 15 amino acids. The CDR3 DNA is TGTGCCAGCAGTGAGACAGGCGCTGGGGCCAACGTCCTGACTTTC. Amino acid sequence: CASSETGAGANVLTF.

There are a few counts of this clone. The V call is TRBV4-3, the J call TRBJ1-4, with 11 positions matching TRBD1. Germline CDR1 LGHNA, CDR2 YSLEER. The CDR3 runs to 17 residues. V shed 0 bases, J shed 6 bases, and the junction held 6 bases outside the gene matches. In nucleotides, the CDR3 is TGCGCCAGCAGCCAAGACTTACCGGGACAGGGGGATGAAAAACTGTTTTTT. It codes for CASSQDLPGQGDEKLFF.

V is TRBV28 and J is TRBJ1-1; possibly TRBD1 for D (5 bases). Trimming left V 2 bases short and J 1 base short, with 11 bases between. This CDR3 contains 15 residues. Germline loops: CDR1 MDHEN, CDR2 SYDVKM. The CDR3 sequence is CASSLNPRGNTEAFF. CDR3 sequence (DNA): TGTGCCAGCAGTTTAAATCCAAGGGGGAACACTGAAGCTTTCTTT. The full variable domain, its missing parts supplied by reference TRBV28 and TRBJ1-1, is DVKVTQSSRYLVKRTGEKVFLECVQDMDHENMFWYRQDPGLGLRLIYFSYDVKMKEKGDIPEGYSVSREKKERFSLILESASTNQTSMYLCASSLNPRGNTEAFFGQGTRLTVV.

The rearrangement links TRBV19 to TRBJ2-7; D is unresolved. This CDR3 spans 13 amino acids. V lost 1 base and J lost 2, with 6 bases in between. In germline, CDR1 is LNHDA, CDR2 SQIVND (reference sequence). In DNA form, the CDR3 reads TGTGCCAGTAGTATAGGGCGGCCCTACGAGCAGTACTTC. Residues: CASSIGRPYEQYF.